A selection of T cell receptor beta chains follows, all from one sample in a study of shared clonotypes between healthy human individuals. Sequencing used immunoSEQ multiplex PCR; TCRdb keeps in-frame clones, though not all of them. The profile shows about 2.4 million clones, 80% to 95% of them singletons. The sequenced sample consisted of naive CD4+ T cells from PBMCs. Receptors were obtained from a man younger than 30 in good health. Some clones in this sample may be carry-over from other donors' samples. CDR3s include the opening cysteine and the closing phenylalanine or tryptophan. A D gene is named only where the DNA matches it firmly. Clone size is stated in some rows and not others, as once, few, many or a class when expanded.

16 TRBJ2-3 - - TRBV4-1 CASSQVGAAVPDTQYF TGCGCCAGCAGCCAAGTTGGTGCTGCGGTGCCAGATACGCAGTATTTT
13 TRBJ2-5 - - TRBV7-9 CASSLLGAETQYF TGTGCCAGCAGCTTATTGGGGGCAGAGACCCAGTACTTC
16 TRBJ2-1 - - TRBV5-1 CASSLAELRGYNEQFF TGCGCCAGCAGCTTGGCGGAGCTCAGAGGGTACAATGAGCAGTTCTTC
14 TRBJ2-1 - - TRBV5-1 CASSLAAGANEQFF TGCGCCAGCAGCTTGGCTGCGGGGGCCAATGAGCAGTTCTTC
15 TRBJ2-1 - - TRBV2 CASSEERASYNEQFF TGTGCCAGCAGTGAGGAGCGGGCGTCCTACAATGAGCAGTTCTTC
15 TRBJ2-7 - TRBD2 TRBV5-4 CASSQRASGPYEQYF TGTGCCAGCAGCCAAAGGGCTAGCGGACCCTACGAGCAGTACTTC
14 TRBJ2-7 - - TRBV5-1 CASSQTTSRNEQYF TGCGCCAGCAGCCAAACGACCTCGCGGAACGAGCAGTACTTC
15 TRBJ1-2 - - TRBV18 CASSARQAPNYGYTF TGTGCCAGCTCAGCACGACAGGCCCCTAACTATGGCTACACCTTC
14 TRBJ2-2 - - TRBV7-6 CASSLWRVKGELFF TGTGCCAGCAGCTTATGGAGGGTGAAGGGGGAGCTGTTTTTT
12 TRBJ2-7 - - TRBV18 CASSPVGNEQYF TGTGCCAGCTCACCCGTGGGAAACGAGCAGTACTTC
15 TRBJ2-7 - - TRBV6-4 CASSADPGNFYEQYF TGTGCCAGCAGTGCCGACCCCGGGAACTTCTACGAGCAGTACTTC
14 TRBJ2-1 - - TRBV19 CASSIDLGHNEQFF TGTGCCAGTAGTATAGATCTCGGACACAATGAGCAGTTCTTC
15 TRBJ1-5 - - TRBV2 CASSERQIPNQPQHF TGTGCCAGCAGTGAGCGACAGATACCTAATCAGCCCCAGCATTTT
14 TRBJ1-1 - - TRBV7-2 CASSSERMNTEAFF TGTGCCAGCAGCTCAGAGCGTATGAACACTGAAGCTTTCTTT
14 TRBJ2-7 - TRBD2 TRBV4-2 CASSPKRDSYEQYF TGTGCCAGCAGCCCCAAGCGGGACTCCTACGAGCAGTACTTC
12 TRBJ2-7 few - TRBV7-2 CASSLQGYEQYF TGTGCCAGCAGCTTACAGGGCTACGAGCAGTACTTC
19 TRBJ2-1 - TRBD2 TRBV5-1 CASSLGSSAGGPAYNEQFF TGCGCCAGCAGCTTAGGTAGTAGTGCGGGAGGGCCAGCCTACAATGAGCAGTTCTTC
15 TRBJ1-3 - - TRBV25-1 CASSSTGASGNTIYF TGTGCCAGCAGCTCTACAGGCGCCTCTGGAAACACCATATATTTT
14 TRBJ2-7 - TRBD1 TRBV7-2 CASSLAQPGGEQYF TGTGCCAGCAGCTTAGCGCAGCCAGGGGGCGAGCAGTACTTC
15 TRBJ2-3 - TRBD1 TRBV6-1 CASRERQGRIDTQYF TGTGCCAGCAGAGAACGACAGGGGAGGATAGATACGCAGTATTTT
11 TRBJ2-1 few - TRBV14 CASSQYNEQFF TGTGCCAGCAGCCAATACAATGAGCAGTTCTTC
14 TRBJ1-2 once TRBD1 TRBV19 CASSPGQGPYGYTF TGTGCCAGTAGTCCGGGACAGGGCCCGTATGGCTACACCTTC
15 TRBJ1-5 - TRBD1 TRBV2 CASKVTGGFNQPQHF TGTGCCAGCAAGGTAACAGGGGGCTTCAATCAGCCCCAGCATTTT